A few counts support the clone carrying this T cell receptor beta chain. The data stem from a study of regulatory T cells in long-lasting Graves disease. Assembly of TCR beta libraries relied on iRepertoire HTBI primers together with Arm-PCR of CDR3 regions. TCRdb fed the multiplex PCR reads into MiXCR, producing one record per CDR3 protein. The sample includes about 420,000 distinct CDR3 sequences, around 15% of them seen just once. As to time point: newly diagnosed GD, antithyroid drugs for less than 3 months. Scientists built the TCR library using RNA that was extracted from PBMCs. Doctors identified Graves' disease using the American Thyroid Association guidelines. Separately, the same data were catalogued under a study of T cells in Graves' hyperthyroidism and ophthalmopathy.

This sequence originates from a woman between 18 and 30 years old with Graves disease. The specimen was peripheral blood mononuclear cells (PBMCs), collected at new diagnosis, from a patient treated with antithyroid drugs.

The DNA for the CDR3 is TGCAGTGCCAACAGGGATCGCACAGATACGCAGTATTTT. It is translated as CSANRDRTDTQYF. This sequence joins TRBV20-1 and TRBJ2-3, with D possibly TRBD1 on 6 matching bases. CDR3 length: 13 residues. V was shortened by 6 bases and J by 1 base, with 11 bases between the two germline ends. The V gene's germline CDR1 is DFQATT and CDR2 SNEGSKA (reference sequence).